Presented here are 2 T cell receptor beta chains from one specimen sequenced in a study of T cell changes during pregnancy in multiple sclerosis. TCRdb's table, derived via immunoSEQ multiplex PCR, lists solely in-frame clones and lacks some. The data contain some 32,000 clones, 90% of them singletons. The material was CD8+ T cells from peripheral blood mononuclear cells, obtained in the second trimester of pregnancy. The source of these receptors is a female donor with multiple sclerosis, enrolled in a pregnancy study.

About this clone itself: Other DNA sequences of this sample code for an identical CDR3. V and J are TRBV27 and TRBJ2-2; D is unclear. The germline CDR1 and CDR2 sequences are MNHEY and SMNVEV (reference sequence). CDR3 length: 12 amino acids. V lost 6 bases and J lost 5, with 7 bases in between. CDR3 in DNA: TGTGCCAGCAGCCCTCTTACCGGGGAGCTGTTTTTT. It translates to CASSPLTGELFF.

The rearrangement uses TRBV27 and TRBJ2-2; 7 nucleotides match TRBD1. Germline CDR1 MNHEY, CDR2 SMNVEV (reference sequence). Trimming removed 4 bases from V and 4 bases from J; junction bases left unmatched: 6. The CDR3 has 15 residues. CDR3 nucleotides: TGTGCCAGCAGTTCCCTGACAGGGACCACCGGGGAGCTGTTTTTT. It is translated as CASSSLTGTTGELFF.